These 9 T cell receptor beta chains originate from one sample sequenced in a study of graft-versus-host responses after intestinal transplantation (dated by TCRdb to the early 2020s). The intended sense of this specimen's time point label: cells obtained before transplantation from donor or recipient. Their antigens remain unidentified. Libraries were constructed by the immunoSEQ multiplex PCR assay. TCRdb re-hosts the immuneACCESS table, in-frame sequences only. Its copies lack some clones; in the studies checked, an unresolved V gene accounts for under half of them, and the cause for the rest is not known. The sample table holds about 100,000 clones, of which 87% were seen once. Over 0.95% of the sample is held by the ten biggest clonotypes. This specimen was unstimulated CD4+ T cells sorted from spleen or lymph node cells, taken before transplant. These TCRs come from a human donor who was the organ donor for an intestinal transplant.

The chain carries TRBV6-5 and TRBJ2-5; weak D call: TRBD1 (5 bases). The CDR3 has 15 residues. Germline V lookup: CDR1 MNHEY, CDR2 SVGAGI. V dropped 6 bases and J dropped 2 bases, with 16 bases sitting between them. CDR3 in DNA: TGTGCCAGCAGAACCGGTGGGGCCCCGCAAGAGACCCAGTACTTC. Protein sequence: CASRTGGAPQETQYF.

The gene calls are TRBV14 and TRBJ1-2; unclear D gene. Trimming took 4 bases from V and 4 from J, leaving 16 bases between them. CDR1 is SGHDN, CDR2 FVKESK, per germline. The CDR3 length is 15 residues. The CDR3 DNA sequence: TGTGCCAGCAGCCGCACGGCGGGATCGGGCTATGGCTACACCTTC. Its translation is CASSRTAGSGYGYTF. The variable domain in full, completed from reference TRBV14 and TRBJ1-2, reads EAGVTQFPSHSVIEKGQTVTLRCDPISGHDNLYWYRRVMGKEIKFLLHFVKESKQDESGMPNNRFLAERTGGTYSTLKVQPAELEDSGVYFCASSRTAGSGYGYTFGSGTRLTVV.

V and J are TRBV19 and TRBJ1-3; TRBD1 agrees at 9 bases. In germline, CDR1 is LNHDA, CDR2 SQIVND (reference sequence). This CDR3 region has 15 residues. V dropped 6 bases and J dropped 2; count of bases not matched to a gene: 5. The CDR3 here is CASSGTGGAGNTIYF. The CDR3, as DNA: TGTGCCAGTAGCGGAACAGGGGGCGCTGGAAACACCATATATTTT.

J is TRBJ2-3 and V is TRBV19, with 8 bases lining up with TRBD1. The CDR3 runs 15 residues. V lost 7 bases, J lost 3 bases, and 9 bases stayed unmatched. The germline CDR1 and CDR2 sequences are LNHDA and SQIVND (reference sequence). The CDR3 DNA reads as TGTGCCAGTATCGACAGGGGAGCCCCTACAGATACGCAGTATTTT. Protein product: CASIDRGAPTDTQYF.

This clone has just a few counts. The gene calls are TRBV10-1 and TRBJ2-3; 11 bases align to TRBD2. CDR3 length: 15 amino acids. Trimming cost V 3 bases and J 1 base; bases outside gene matches: 0. The germline V gene has CDR1 WNHNN and CDR2 SYGVQD (reference sequence). The CDR3 reads CASSELAGGTDTQYF. CDR3 DNA: TGCGCCAGCAGTGAACTAGCGGGGGGCACAGATACGCAGTATTTT.

The chain has TRBV7-9 and TRBJ1-2; the D is unclear. The length of the CDR3 is 14 residues. The germline V gene has CDR1 SEHNR and CDR2 FQNEAQ (reference sequence). Trimming took 0 bases from V and 4 from J, leaving 9 bases between them. The CDR3 sequence is CASSLAADSYGYTF. For the CDR3, the DNA is TGTGCCAGCAGCTTAGCGGCAGATTCCTATGGCTACACCTTC.

J is TRBJ2-1 and V is TRBV6-1, with 9 bases identical to TRBD2. This CDR3 is built from 18 residues. The V gene's germline CDR1 is MNHNS and CDR2 SASEGT. The J segment lost 7 bases and the V segment lost 3 bases, leaving 16 bases of the junction unmatched. The CDR3 spells CASSEGSGGSSWGNEQFF. In nucleotides, the CDR3 is TGTGCCAGCAGTGAGGGTAGCGGGGGATCATCTTGGGGGAATGAGCAGTTCTTC.

This chain uses TRBV6-1 with TRBJ1-1; D gene uncertain. Between the trimmed V and J ends, which lost 8 bases and 4 bases, there was a span of 11 bases. Germline V gene sequence: CDR1 MNHNS, CDR2 SASEGT. CDR3 length: 12 amino acids. In DNA form, the CDR3 reads TGTGCCAGCCGCTCGGATTCCACTGAAGCTTTCTTT. Translated: CASRSDSTEAFF.

The V gene is TRBV28, the J gene TRBJ2-1; TRBD2 matches 7 bases. The ends lost 6 bases at V and 0 bases at J; junction bases unmatched: 5. Germline-derived CDR1 and CDR2 are MDHEN and SYDVKM. This CDR3 region has 15 residues. The CDR3 here is CASSLWGGSYNEQFF. DNA of the CDR3: TGTGCCAGCAGCCTTTGGGGGGGCTCCTACAATGAGCAGTTCTTC. Full variable domain (missing parts from reference TRBV28 and TRBJ2-1): DVKVTQSSRYLVKRTGEKVFLECVQDMDHENMFWYRQDPGLGLRLIYFSYDVKMKEKGDIPEGYSVSREKKERFSLILESASTNQTSMYLCASSLWGGSYNEQFFGPGTRLTVL.